This T cell receptor beta chain was sequenced during a study of blood T cell repertoires in COVID-19 (dated by TCRdb to the early 2020s). Context from the whole study: Samples from collaborators originated in the United States, Italy and Spain and spanned both the acute and convalescent phases of COVID-19. A de-identified subject ID, COVID-19 status, age in years and sex were almost always included in the sample metadata. The samples were drawn from two sources: the first 160 participants of the ongoing ImmuneRACE study, and 950 to 1,500 subjects contributed by 6 global collaborators. Where available, HLA class I and class II types were obtained from metadata supplied by the sample provider rather than from assay-based typing. Deeply sampled blood TCRbeta repertoires from subjects exposed to, actively infected with, or recovered from COVID-19 were included in the dataset. The material from the prospective study consisted of cDNA or gDNA derived from T cells, B-cell-depleted T cells, or PBMCs. The repertoires were released in a freely available public database meant as a resource for research on the immune response to SARS-CoV-2.

From a lookup of the germline V gene (reference sequence), CDR1 and CDR2 are SSHAT and FNYEAQ. Including cysteine and phenylalanine, the CDR3 has 15 amino acids. This entry keeps only the CDR3 DNA: 45 bases, framed from base 1. Comments on this clone: The target of this receptor is not known. The junction departs from the called germline gene at one end, perhaps through a read error.

TCRbeta CDR3 regions were amplified from genomic DNA by means of the immunoSEQ Assay, a bias-controlled multiplex PCR. The original methods were these. The number of nucleated cells in each sample was estimated by amplification of reference gene primers within the assay. To quantify the absolute abundance of each unique TCRbeta CDR3 rearrangement, sequence reads were collapsed and filtered. For each sample, productive Simpson clonality was calculated as the square root of Simpson's diversity index over productive rearrangements. TCRdb holds this immuneACCESS table with in-frame rearrangements only. Some clones are missing; in checked studies, unresolved V genes explain under half, and the rest has no known cause. The D gene and trimming were derived from the DNA, and the V and J assignments and clone size from that table. The sample records 130,000 to 150,000 clones, about nine tenths of which are singletons. The ten most abundant clones make up about 2.1% of the sample.

Each collaborating institution followed its own protocols to collect whole blood in K2EDTA tubes. For TCRbeta analysis, collaborators shipped samples in one of three forms: frozen whole blood, isolated PBMCs, or DNA extracted from either of those sample types. Here is what the overall study found, with its caveats: The amount of clinical and demographic metadata varied by source and participant and was provided uncurated.

The rearrangement combines TRBV7-7 with TRBJ2-5; 9 central nucleotides agree with TRBD2. This receptor was obtained from a human donor in a cohort sampled during active COVID-19. The sample comprised peripheral blood. This receptor carries the CDR3 CASSLGAGGQETQYF. The nucleotide sequence is given as TGTGCTAGCAGCTTAGGAGCGGGGGGCCAAGAGACCCAGTACTTC. When the CDR3 is completed using the reference TRBV7-7 and TRBJ2-5 genes on either side, the full variable domain is GAGVSQSPRYKVTKRGQDVTLRCDPISSHATLYWYQQALGQGPEFLTYFNYEAQPDKSGLPSDRFSAERPEGSISTLTIQRTEQRDSAMYRCASSLGAGGQETQYFGPGTRLLVL.